This TCR beta chain originates from a study of blood T cell repertoires in COVID-19. The CDR3 is made up of 15 amino acids. Germline trimming cut 3 bases from V and 2 bases from J; bases unmatched to any gene: 4. CDR1 and CDR2 from the germline V gene are SGDLS and YYNGEE. As processed by the authors: By means of reference gene primer amplification, nucleated cell counts were estimated. The assay was immunoSEQ multiplex PCR, and TCRdb's table has in-frame clones only and misses some. V and J calls and clone size follow that table, whereas D and trimming were derived from the DNA. The table lists roughly 240,000 clones, 70% to 90% of them singletons.

The sequenced sample was peripheral blood. V usage is TRBV9 and J usage is TRBJ2-1; 8 bases map to TRBD1. This TCR came from a man aged 55 to 70 who had recovered from COVID-19. CDR3 DNA: TGTGCCAGCAGCGCCCGGGACAGGACCTACAATGAGCAGTTCTTC. Encoded protein: CASSARDRTYNEQFF.